The clone carrying this TCR beta chain has ten or more counts. TCRdb redid the calling of the 5' RACE reads with MiXCR, one entry per CDR3 protein. The sample gives some 73,000 distinct CDR3 sequences, 12% of which show up once; around 3.6% is in the top ten. The source of the sample is a study of early T cells in non-severe SARS-CoV-2 infection. The specimen was whole blood. The sequence derives from an adult who was a healthcare worker with PCR-confirmed SARS-CoV-2 infection or an uninfected control (not recorded which).

CDR3 protein: CAWTGLENIQYF. CDR3 nucleotides: TGTGCCTGGACGGGGCTAGAAAACATTCAGTACTTC. The rearrangement links TRBV30 to TRBJ2-4, with D tentatively TRBD1 or TRBD2 (5 bases each). Germline CDR1 is GTSNPN and CDR2 is SVGIG (reference sequence). Trimming took 4 bases from V and 5 from J, leaving 9 bases between them. The CDR3 runs 12 residues.